This T cell receptor (beta chain) was identified in a study of blood T cell repertoires in COVID-19. Study-level background: From the United States, Italy and Spain came samples of acute and convalescent COVID-19.

This CDR3 spans 16 amino acids. Unmatched junction bases numbered 10, after V lost 5 bases and J lost 3 bases. Germline V CDR1 and CDR2: SEHNR, FQNEAQ (reference sequence). This clone was picked up one time. Authors' data handling: Quantification of nucleated cells was approximated via reference gene primer amplification. Data came from immunoSEQ multiplex PCR; TCRdb stores just in-frame clones and leaves some out. That table gives V, J and clone size, and the DNA gave D and trimming. In the table there are about 81,000 clones, 85% of which are singletons. The clonotype originates from a woman in her 70s with acute or convalescent COVID-19. What was sequenced was peripheral blood. The chain has TRBV7-9 and TRBJ2-4; 7 bases agree with TRBD2. The CDR3 sequence is CASSLGGRAGKNIQYF. The CDR3 DNA follows: TGTGCCAGCAGCCTGGGAGGGAGAGCGGGCAAAAACATTCAGTACTTC.